The 3 T cell receptor beta chains below all came from one sample that was sequenced in a study of immune heterogeneity within non-small cell lung tumors. TCR beta CDR3 regions came from multiplex PCR with 32 forward V and 13 reverse J primers. Via MiXCR, TCRdb re-called the multiplex PCR reads, giving one row per CDR3 protein. Of about 22,000 distinct CDR3 sequences listed, more than 25% are singletons. Each sample used 550 to 600 ng of genomic DNA from bulk tumor tissue. Multiple widely separated biopsies were taken from each primary tumor at surgery. Patients went through curative surgery, and their non-small cell lung cancer was untreated and newly diagnosed. Sequenced sample: lung tumor tissue. The receptors were gathered from a man aged 40-50 years with non-small cell lung cancer.

This clonotype was recorded at least ten times. The CDR3 loop is CASSQASGGVPRIGYTF. CDR3 DNA sequence: TGCGCCAGCAGCCAAGCATCAGGGGGCGTACCACGGATCGGCTACACCTTC. J is TRBJ1-2 and V is TRBV4-3, with 8 bases that match TRBD1. Per the germline V gene, CDR1 is LGHNA and CDR2 is YSLEER. CDR3 size: 17 residues. The V segment lost 1 base and the J segment 8 bases; nucleotides outside the gene matches: 15.

CDR3 amino acids: CASSPLAGGTYNEQFF. CDR3 nucleotides: TGTGCCAGCAGCCCCTTAGCGGGAGGAACCTACAATGAGCAGTTCTTC. The chain joins TRBV7-3 to TRBJ2-1, with 10 bases fitting TRBD2. The length of the CDR3 is 16 residues. Germline CDR1 and CDR2: SGHTA and FQGTGA. V lost 5 bases, J lost 2 bases, and 6 bases stayed unmatched.

In regard to this clonotype: Being one base from a much bigger clone, this may be a read error. CDR3: CAASDLTTSRSSYNEQFF. CDR3 in DNA: TGTGCCGCCAGTGACCTCACCACCAGCAGATCCTCCTACAATGAGCAGTTCTTC. V is TRBV24-1 and J is TRBJ2-1; D gene unclear. This CDR3 has 18 amino acids. Germline CDR1 is KGHDR and CDR2 is SFDVKD.